This is a list of T cell receptor beta chains from one sample in a study of cytomegalovirus exposure and HLA in healthy donors. Libraries were prepared by immunoSEQ multiplex PCR; TCRdb keeps only in-frame clonotypes and omits some of them. The repertoire holds more than 300,000 clones, around 86% seen once, with 0.83% in the top ten. The sequenced sample was PBMCs. These receptors originate from a woman aged 18 to 35 in good health and CMV-seronegative. The CDR3 runs from the conserved cysteine through the conserved F or W. Fields, in order: J gene, D gene, V gene, clone size, CDR3 protein, CDR3 DNA. A D gene is named only where the DNA matches it firmly. Size tells how often a clone was seen (once, few, many) or the class of an expanded clone, and some rows leave it out.

TRBJ2-2 | TRBD1 | TRBV5-1 | - | CASSYPDRGDTGELFF | TGCGCCAGCAGCTATCCTGACAGGGGGGATACCGGGGAGCTGTTTTTT
TRBJ2-5 | TRBD1 | TRBV2 | - | CASRQGAIETQYF | TGTGCCAGCCGACAGGGGGCCATAGAGACCCAGTACTTC
TRBJ2-1 | TRBD2 | TRBV28 | once | CASSLLAGGSHDNEQFF | TGTGCCAGCAGTTTACTAGCGGGGGGGAGTCACGACAATGAGCAGTTCTTC
TRBJ2-3 | - | TRBV30 | once | CAWSAGLGSTDTQYF | TGTGCCTGGTCTGCAGGGTTAGGTTCCACAGATACGCAGTATTTT
TRBJ2-7 | TRBD1 | TRBV7-9 | - | CASSSLQGVAYEQYF | TGTGCCAGCAGCTCCCTACAGGGGGTCGCCTACGAGCAGTACTTC
TRBJ2-3 | - | TRBV29-1 | - | CSVTGSRPDTDTQYF | TGCAGCGTCACAGGGTCCCGGCCGGATACAGATACGCAGTATTTT
TRBJ1-3 | - | TRBV9 | once | CASSASGVLGNTIYF | TGTGCCAGCAGCGCGTCGGGGGTGCTGGGAAACACCATATATTTT
TRBJ2-7 | - | TRBV6-1 | - | CASSGLQGGYYEQYF | TGTGCCAGCAGTGGATTACAAGGAGGGTACTACGAGCAGTACTTC
TRBJ1-1 | TRBD1 | TRBV28 | - | CASRTGNVAEAFF | TGTGCCAGCAGGACAGGGAATGTCGCTGAAGCTTTCTTT
TRBJ2-1 | TRBD2 | TRBV6-1 | - | CASSKELAGGDNEQFF | TGTGCCAGCAGTAAAGAACTAGCGGGGGGGGACAATGAGCAGTTCTTC
TRBJ2-5 | - | TRBV4-1 | - | CASSPHGLRETQYF | TGCGCCAGCAGCCCCCATGGGCTGAGAGAGACCCAGTACTTC
TRBJ1-4 | - | TRBV16 | - | CASSQSSNEKLFF | TGTGCCAGCAGCCAATCCTCTAATGAAAAACTGTTTTTT
TRBJ2-3 | TRBD2 | TRBV2 | - | CASRARAGGTDTQYF | TGTGCCAGCAGAGCCAGAGCGGGGGGCACAGATACGCAGTATTTT
TRBJ1-5 | - | TRBV4-1 | - | CASSSKSSNQPQHF | TGCGCCAGCAGCTCAAAGAGTAGCAATCAGCCCCAGCATTTT
TRBJ2-1 | TRBD2 | TRBV9 | - | CASSARWAGGERDNEQFF | TGTGCCAGCAGCGCCCGGTGGGCGGGGGGGGAAAGAGACAATGAGCAGTTCTTC
TRBJ2-3 | TRBD2 | TRBV11-2 | few | CASSLASGGIDTQYF | TGTGCCAGCAGCTTAGCGAGCGGGGGGATAGATACGCAGTATTTT
TRBJ1-3 | - | TRBV2 | - | CASGLNLAGNTIYF | TGTGCCAGCGGGCTGAACCTCGCTGGAAACACCATATATTTT
TRBJ2-7 | TRBD1 | TRBV28 | - | CASSLPGQVSYEQYF | TGTGCCAGCAGTTTACCCGGACAGGTCTCCTACGAGCAGTACTTC
TRBJ1-1 | - | TRBV4-2 | - | CASSHLAPTVNTEAFF | TGTGCCAGCAGCCACCTCGCGCCCACGGTGAACACTGAAGCTTTCTTT
TRBJ1-4 | - | TRBV6-5 | - | CASTARGRAEKLFF | TGTGCCAGCACCGCCCGCGGGAGAGCTGAAAAACTGTTTTTT
TRBJ2-3 | - | TRBV5-6 | - | CASSPMFTGLPTDTQYF | TGTGCCAGCAGCCCGATGTTTACCGGACTCCCCACAGATACGCAGTATTTT
TRBJ2-5 | TRBD2 | TRBV6-1 | - | CASSVRRVAGGRQETQYF | TGTGCCAGCAGTGTCCGGCGAGTAGCGGGAGGGCGCCAAGAGACCCAGTACTTC
TRBJ2-3 | TRBD2 | TRBV6-1 | - | CASSGGLADTQYF | TGTGCCAGCAGTGGGGGACTAGCGGATACGCAGTATTTT
TRBJ2-3 | - | TRBV11-3 | once | CASSLQGGSTDTQYF | TGTGCCAGCAGCCTACAGGGTGGGAGCACAGATACGCAGTATTTT
TRBJ1-5 | - | TRBV6-1 | - | CATAKNQPQHF | TGTGCCACCGCTAAGAATCAGCCCCAGCATTTT
TRBJ2-5 | - | TRBV30 | - | CARKQGGGQETQYF | TGTGCCCGGAAACAGGGAGGGGGCCAAGAGACCCAGTACTTC
TRBJ2-2 | - | TRBV6-4 | - | CASSGGRGPGELFF | TGTGCCAGCAGCGGTGGCAGGGGCCCCGGGGAGCTGTTTTTT
TRBJ2-2 | TRBD1 | TRBV25-1 | many | CASSRGTGDTGELFF | TGTGCCAGCAGCAGGGGGACAGGGGACACCGGGGAGCTGTTTTTT
TRBJ2-5 | - | TRBV14 | - | CASSQDWELAYGETQYF | TGTGCCAGCAGCCAAGACTGGGAACTAGCATATGGAGAGACCCAGTACTTC
TRBJ2-5 | TRBD2 | TRBV30 | - | CAWRRRTSGETQYF | TGTGCCTGGAGGCGAAGGACTAGCGGAGAGACCCAGTACTTC
TRBJ2-7 | TRBD1 | TRBV28 | - | CASSLLGQGAYEQYF | TGTGCCAGCAGTTTATTGGGACAGGGGGCCTACGAGCAGTACTTC
TRBJ2-2 | - | TRBV6-1 | once | CASGPIQGGNGELFF | TGTGCCAGTGGGCCGATACAGGGAGGGAACGGGGAGCTGTTTTTT
TRBJ2-3 | - | TRBV5-1 | - | CASSSGRDTQYF | TGCGCCAGCAGCTCGGGTCGAGATACGCAGTATTTT
TRBJ2-7 | - | TRBV7-9 | - | CASSEGDTEQYF | TGTGCCAGCAGCGAGGGGGACACCGAGCAGTACTTC
TRBJ1-2 | - | TRBV5-5 | - | CASSYPPLTGSYGYTF | TGTGCCAGCAGCTATCCACCTCTGACAGGATCCTATGGCTACACCTTC
TRBJ2-7 | TRBD1 | TRBV5-1 | - | CASSPGGTGPYEQYF | TGCGCCAGCAGCCCTGGGGGGACAGGGCCCTACGAGCAGTACTTC
TRBJ1-2 | - | TRBV6-5 | - | CASSTTGRGYGYTF | TGTGCCAGCAGCACTACAGGGAGGGGCTATGGCTACACCTTC
TRBJ2-3 | TRBD2 | TRBV19 | once | CASSKLGLALSTDTQYF | TGTGCCAGTAGTAAACTGGGACTAGCGTTGAGCACAGATACGCAGTATTTT
TRBJ2-1 | TRBD2 | TRBV2 | - | CASSSSLAGGRNEQFF | TGTGCCAGCAGTTCTAGCCTAGCGGGGGGCAGGAATGAGCAGTTCTTC
TRBJ1-5 | - | TRBV7-9 | - | CASSPRGSSNQPQHF | TGTGCCAGCAGCCCACGGGGGTCCAGCAATCAGCCCCAGCATTTT
TRBJ2-7 | TRBD1 | TRBV7-9 | once | CASSLLRDRGYHEQYF | TGTGCCAGCAGCCTACTCCGGGACAGGGGTTATCACGAGCAGTACTTC
TRBJ1-3 | - | TRBV19 | - | CASSTGGSGNTIYF | TGTGCCAGTAGTACGGGTGGCTCTGGAAACACCATATATTTT
TRBJ1-2 | - | TRBV11-2 | - | CASSLKHGGEGAYGYTF | TGTGCCAGCAGTCTGAAACACGGGGGGGAAGGAGCTTATGGCTACACCTTC
TRBJ2-7 | - | TRBV4-2 | - | CASSQEGVSPSYEQYF | TGTGCCAGCAGCCAAGAAGGGGTCTCTCCTTCCTACGAGCAGTACTTC
TRBJ2-7 | TRBD2 | TRBV16 | - | CASSPVGTSGTYEQYF | TGTGCCAGCAGCCCAGTGGGGACTAGCGGGACCTACGAGCAGTACTTC
TRBJ1-6 | TRBD1 | TRBV13 | few | CASSRRDSNNSPLHF | TGTGCCAGCAGCCGCCGGGACAGCAATAATTCACCCCTCCACTTT
TRBJ2-3 | TRBD2 | TRBV29-1 | - | CSVRLAGWDTQYF | TGCAGCGTTAGACTAGCGGGATGGGATACGCAGTATTTT
TRBJ1-5 | TRBD1 | TRBV28 | once | CASSFEAGGKGNQPQHF | TGTGCCAGCAGTTTTGAGGCAGGGGGTAAGGGCAATCAGCCCCAGCATTTT
TRBJ2-5 | TRBD2 | TRBV6-1 | few | CASSELAGEQETQYF | TGTGCCAGCAGTGAACTAGCGGGGGAACAAGAGACCCAGTACTTC
TRBJ2-7 | - | TRBV30 | - | CAWSARYEQYF | TGTGCCTGGAGTGCTCGCTACGAGCAGTACTTC
TRBJ2-1 | TRBD2 | TRBV7-6 | - | CASSLSWRGGNEQFF | TGTGCCAGCAGCTTAAGCTGGCGGGGGGGCAATGAGCAGTTCTTC
TRBJ2-7 | TRBD2 | TRBV7-2 | - | CASSSSGTSGTYEQYF | TGTGCCAGCAGCTCCTCGGGAACTAGCGGAACCTACGAGCAGTACTTC
TRBJ2-2 | - | TRBV15 | - | CATSPPGSSGELFF | TGTGCCACCAGCCCCCCCGGTTCTAGCGGGGAGCTGTTTTTT
TRBJ1-2 | - | TRBV6-6 | - | CASRSPGSNYGYTF | TGTGCCAGCAGATCCCCGGGGTCTAACTATGGCTACACCTTC